This T cell receptor beta chain was sequenced during a study of blood T cells in healthy people across ages. Looking at the study overall: Per every two T cells, about one barcoded beta molecule was captured by template switching. Study-level points and caveats: Diversity estimated from one million T cells was considered an underestimate.

The authors ran a second PCR of about 6 to 11 cycles using a sample-barcoded 5' primer and a J-beta primer mix. TCRdb analysed the 5' RACE reads with MiXCR anew, one entry per CDR3 protein. The table records about 970,000 distinct CDR3 sequences, about 53% of them present only once. About this clonotype: Its antigen is as yet unknown.

With 5 bases removed from V and 4 bases from J, the gap between germline ends came to 27 bases. The V gene's germline CDR1 is MNHEY and CDR2 SVGEGT. The CDR3 covers 19 residues. The source material was blood. The chain recombines TRBV6-2 or TRBV6-3 with TRBJ1-5; D gene uncertain. The receptor was isolated from a woman in her sixties in good health. In DNA, the CDR3 is TGTGCCAGCAGTCCTACGGGGTCGTATACGGGTTTGGAAAATCAGCCCCAGCATTTT. This gives the protein CASSPTGSYTGLENQPQHF.